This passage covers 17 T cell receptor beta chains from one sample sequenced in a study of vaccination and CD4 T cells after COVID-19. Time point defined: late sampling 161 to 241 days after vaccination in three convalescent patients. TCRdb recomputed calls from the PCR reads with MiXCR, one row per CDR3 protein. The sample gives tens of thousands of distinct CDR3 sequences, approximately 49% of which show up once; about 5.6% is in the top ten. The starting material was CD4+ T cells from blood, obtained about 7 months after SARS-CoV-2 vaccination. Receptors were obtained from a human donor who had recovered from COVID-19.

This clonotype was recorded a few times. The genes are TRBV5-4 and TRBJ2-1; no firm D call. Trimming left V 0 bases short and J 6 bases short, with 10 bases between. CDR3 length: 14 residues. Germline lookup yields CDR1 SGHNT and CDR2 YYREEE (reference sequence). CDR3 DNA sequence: TGTGCCAGCAGCTTGGGACTTCCAACCAATGAGCAGTTCTTC. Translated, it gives CASSLGLPTNEQFF.

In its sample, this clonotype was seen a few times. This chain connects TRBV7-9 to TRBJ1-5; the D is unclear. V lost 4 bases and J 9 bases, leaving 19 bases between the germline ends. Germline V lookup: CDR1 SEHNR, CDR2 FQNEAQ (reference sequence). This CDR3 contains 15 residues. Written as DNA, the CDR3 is TGTGCCAGCAGCTACCCGTTGGGGATTCCGGGGCCCCAGCATTTT. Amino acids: CASSYPLGIPGPQHF.

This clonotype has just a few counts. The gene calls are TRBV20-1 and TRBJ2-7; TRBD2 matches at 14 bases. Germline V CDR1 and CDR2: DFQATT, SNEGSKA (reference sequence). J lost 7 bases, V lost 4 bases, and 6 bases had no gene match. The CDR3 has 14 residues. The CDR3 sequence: CSATGLAGVREQYF. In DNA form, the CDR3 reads TGCAGTGCTACGGGACTAGCGGGAGTGAGGGAGCAGTACTTC.

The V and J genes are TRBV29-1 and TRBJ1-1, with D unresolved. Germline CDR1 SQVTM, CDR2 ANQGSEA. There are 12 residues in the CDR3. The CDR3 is CSARWQNTEAFF. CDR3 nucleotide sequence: TGCAGTGCAAGGTGGCAGAACACTGAAGCTTTCTTT.

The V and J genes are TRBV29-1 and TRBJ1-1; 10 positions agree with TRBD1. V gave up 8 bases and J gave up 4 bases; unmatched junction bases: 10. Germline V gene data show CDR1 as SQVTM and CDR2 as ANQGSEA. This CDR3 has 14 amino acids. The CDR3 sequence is CSLTWGTGATEAFF. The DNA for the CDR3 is TGCAGCCTCACCTGGGGGACAGGGGCCACTGAAGCTTTCTTT.

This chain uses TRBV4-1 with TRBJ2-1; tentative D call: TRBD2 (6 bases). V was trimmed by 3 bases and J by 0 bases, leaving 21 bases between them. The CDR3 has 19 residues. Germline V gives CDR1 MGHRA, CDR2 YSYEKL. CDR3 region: CASSHHSGGVSSSYNEQFF. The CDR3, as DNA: TGCGCCAGCAGCCATCACTCCGGCGGGGTTTCGAGCTCCTACAATGAGCAGTTCTTC.

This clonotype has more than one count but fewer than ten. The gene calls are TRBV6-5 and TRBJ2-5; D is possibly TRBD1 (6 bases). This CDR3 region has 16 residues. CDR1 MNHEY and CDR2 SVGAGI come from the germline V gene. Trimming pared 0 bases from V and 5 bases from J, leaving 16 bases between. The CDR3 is CASSYSNIGGRETQYF. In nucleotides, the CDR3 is TGTGCCAGCAGTTACTCGAATATAGGGGGACGGGAGACCCAGTACTTC.

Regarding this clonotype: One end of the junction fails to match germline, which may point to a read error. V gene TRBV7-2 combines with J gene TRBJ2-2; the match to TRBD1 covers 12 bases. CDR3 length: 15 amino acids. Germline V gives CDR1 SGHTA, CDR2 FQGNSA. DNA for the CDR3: TGTGCCAGCAGCAACCGGGACAGGGGGCCCGGGGAGCTGTCTTTT. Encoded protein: CASSNRDRGPGELSF. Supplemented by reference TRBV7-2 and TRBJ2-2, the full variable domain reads GAGVSQSPSNKVTEKGKDVELRCDPISGHTALYWYRQSLGQGLEFLIYFQGNSAPDKSGLPSDRFSAERTGGSVSTLTIQRTQQEDSAVYLCASSNRDRGPGELSFGEGSRLTVL.

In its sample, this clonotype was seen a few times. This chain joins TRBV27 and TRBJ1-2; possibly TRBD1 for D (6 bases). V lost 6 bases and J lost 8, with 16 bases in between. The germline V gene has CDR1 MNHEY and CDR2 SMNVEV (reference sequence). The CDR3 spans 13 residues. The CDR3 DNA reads TGTGCCAGCAGCCGTCGAAGACAGGACGGCTACACCTTC. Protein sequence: CASSRRRQDGYTF.

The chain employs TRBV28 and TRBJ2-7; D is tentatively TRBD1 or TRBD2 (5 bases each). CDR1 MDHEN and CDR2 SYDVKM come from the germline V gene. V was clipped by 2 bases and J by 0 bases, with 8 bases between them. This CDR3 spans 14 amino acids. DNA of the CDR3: TGTGCCAGCAGTTTAACCGGGGCCTCCTACGAGCAGTACTTC. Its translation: CASSLTGASYEQYF.

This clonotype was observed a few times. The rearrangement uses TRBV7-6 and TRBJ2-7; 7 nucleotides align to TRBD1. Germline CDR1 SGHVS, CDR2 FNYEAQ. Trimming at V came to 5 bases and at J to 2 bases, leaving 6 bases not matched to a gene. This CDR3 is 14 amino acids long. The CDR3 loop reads CASSPDRAAYEQYF. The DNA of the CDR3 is TGTGCCAGCAGCCCCGACAGGGCGGCCTACGAGCAGTACTTC.

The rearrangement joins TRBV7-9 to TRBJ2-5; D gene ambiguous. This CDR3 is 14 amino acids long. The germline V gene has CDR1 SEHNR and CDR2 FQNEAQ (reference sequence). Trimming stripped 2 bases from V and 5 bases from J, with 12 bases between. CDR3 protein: CASSLRVGPETQYF. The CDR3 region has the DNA TGTGCCAGCAGCTTACGAGTTGGTCCGGAGACCCAGTACTTC.

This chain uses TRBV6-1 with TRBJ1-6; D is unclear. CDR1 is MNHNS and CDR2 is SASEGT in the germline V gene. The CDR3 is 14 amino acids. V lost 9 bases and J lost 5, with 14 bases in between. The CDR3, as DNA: TGTGCCAGTCCCGGCAGTTCGGATAATTCACCCCTCCACTTT. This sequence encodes CASPGSSDNSPLHF.

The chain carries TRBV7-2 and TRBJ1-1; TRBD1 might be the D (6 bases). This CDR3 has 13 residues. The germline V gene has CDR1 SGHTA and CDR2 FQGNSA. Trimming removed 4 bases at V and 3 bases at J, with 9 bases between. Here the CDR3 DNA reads TGTGCCAGCAGCTGGGGGGCCCACACTGAAGCTTTCTTT. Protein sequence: CASSWGAHTEAFF. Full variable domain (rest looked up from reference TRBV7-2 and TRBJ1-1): GAGVSQSPSNKVTEKGKDVELRCDPISGHTALYWYRQSLGQGLEFLIYFQGNSAPDKSGLPSDRFSAERTGGSVSTLTIQRTQQEDSAVYLCASSWGAHTEAFFGQGTRLTVV.

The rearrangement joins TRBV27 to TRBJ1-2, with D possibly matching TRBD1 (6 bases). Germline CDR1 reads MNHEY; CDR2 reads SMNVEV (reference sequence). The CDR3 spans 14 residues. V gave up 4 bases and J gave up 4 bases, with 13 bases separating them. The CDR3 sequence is CASSYGGGGYGYTF. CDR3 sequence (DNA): TGTGCCAGCAGTTATGGAGGGGGAGGCTATGGCTACACCTTC.

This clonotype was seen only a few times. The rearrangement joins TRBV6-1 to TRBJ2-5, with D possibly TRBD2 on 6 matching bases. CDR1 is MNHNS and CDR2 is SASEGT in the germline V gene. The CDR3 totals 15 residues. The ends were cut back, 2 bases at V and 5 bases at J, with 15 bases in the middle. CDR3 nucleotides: TGTGCCAGCAGTGAACAGACGGGAGAGGTGGAGACCCAGTACTTC. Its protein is CASSEQTGEVETQYF.

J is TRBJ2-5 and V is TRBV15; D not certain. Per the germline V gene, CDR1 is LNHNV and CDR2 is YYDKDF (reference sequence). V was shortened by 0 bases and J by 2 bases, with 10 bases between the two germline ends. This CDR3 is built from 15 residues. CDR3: CATSRDAGEQETQYF. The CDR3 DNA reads TGTGCCACCAGCAGAGATGCTGGGGAACAAGAGACCCAGTACTTC.